One sample yielded the 19 T cell receptor beta chains listed below, sequenced in a study of cytomegalovirus exposure and HLA in healthy donors. Use of 60 Vbeta and 13 Jbeta primers characterized the PCR. TCRdb's copy holds only in-frame clones and misses some; the assay was immunoSEQ multiplex PCR. The table includes more than 85,000 clones, around 70% detected once. Sequencing was performed on PBMCs. The receptor set was obtained from a female donor in good health and CMV-seronegative.

This clone was seen a few times. The J gene is TRBJ2-1, the V gene TRBV18; TRBD1 aligns across 9 bases. The V segment lost 1 base and the J segment 4 bases; nucleotides outside the gene matches: 2. This CDR3 is 15 amino acids long. Looked up from germline, CDR1 is KGHSH and CDR2 is LQKENI. The CDR3 sequence: CASSPQDRGYNEQFF. The CDR3 DNA reads as TGTGCCAGCTCACCACAGGACAGGGGTTACAATGAGCAGTTCTTC.

The J gene is TRBJ1-1, the V gene TRBV19; D is possibly TRBD1 (6 bases). The ends were cut back, 5 bases at V and 1 base at J, with 8 bases in the middle. The CDR3 consists of 13 residues. The V gene's germline CDR1 is LNHDA and CDR2 SQIVND (reference sequence). The CDR3 is CASSWGRNTEAFF. CDR3 bases: TGTGCCAGTAGTTGGGGGCGGAACACTGAAGCTTTCTTT.

This clone has only a few counts. The V call is TRBV6-1, the J call TRBJ1-5, with 9 bases that match TRBD1. Germline V lookup: CDR1 MNHNS, CDR2 SASEGT. The CDR3 is 15 residues long. After removal of 2 bases from V and 4 bases from J, the junction contained 3 bases not matched to a gene. CDR3: CASSEKGTGNQPQHF. The CDR3 DNA sequence: TGTGCCAGCAGTGAAAAGGGGACAGGGAATCAGCCCCAGCATTTT.

The chain employs TRBV6-5 and TRBJ1-6; a weak D match, TRBD1 (6 bases). The length of the CDR3 is 15 residues. Germline values: CDR1 MNHEY, CDR2 SVGAGI. V dropped 6 bases and J dropped 4 bases, with 13 bases sitting between them. The CDR3 DNA reads as TGTGCCAGCAGGATACAGGGCGCGTATAATTCACCCCTCCACTTT. Its protein product is CASRIQGAYNSPLHF.

The genes are TRBV6-5 and TRBJ1-5; D might be TRBD1 (5 bases). V was cut by 10 bases and J by 1 base, with 14 bases left in between. This CDR3 spans 14 amino acids. Looked up from germline, CDR1 is MNHEY and CDR2 is SVGAGI. The CDR3 DNA sequence: TGTGCCACCTCCGGGGGGGGGAGCAATCAGCCCCAGCATTTT. Its protein is CATSGGGSNQPQHF.

Turning to this clone: The germline gene is not matched at one end of the junction; a read error may be the cause. The CDR3 spells CASSFWAARRGYF. DNA for the CDR3: TGTGCCAGCAGCTTTTGGGCGGCACGGCGGGGTTACTTC. The J gene is TRBJ1-2, the V gene TRBV5-6; D is ambiguous. Germline-derived CDR1 and CDR2 are SGHDT and YYEEEE. This CDR3 has 13 amino acids.

This sequence joins TRBV5-1 and TRBJ1-5; 9 bases line up with TRBD1. Unmatched junction bases numbered 5, after V lost 0 bases and J lost 7 bases. Germline values: CDR1 SGHRS, CDR2 YFSETQ. The CDR3 is made up of 15 amino acids. CDR3 region: CASSLEQGAGQPQHF. The CDR3 DNA reads as TGCGCCAGCAGCTTGGAACAGGGGGCAGGGCAGCCCCAGCATTTT.

This clone has just a few counts. The J gene is TRBJ1-1, the V gene TRBV7-9, with a tentative D call TRBD1 (6 bases). V was pared by 3 bases and J by 1 base, with 12 bases between. Per the germline V gene, CDR1 is SEHNR and CDR2 is FQNEAQ (reference sequence). The CDR3 has 15 residues. Here the CDR3 DNA reads TGTGCCAGCAGCTTGCGCGGACAGCCGAACACTGAAGCTTTCTTT. This encodes CASSLRGQPNTEAFF.

The CDR3 region is CATRQGGSGTEAFF. The DNA of the CDR3 is TGCGCCACCCGACAGGGGGGCTCTGGCACTGAAGCTTTCTTT. The V gene is TRBV10-2, the J gene TRBJ1-1, with 9 positions matching TRBD1. Germline values: CDR1 WSHSY, CDR2 SAAADI. The CDR3 consists of 14 residues. J lost 4 bases, V lost 10 bases, and 10 bases had no gene match.

The table lists this clone with a count of one. The chain links TRBV5-6 to TRBJ2-1, with D uncertain. CDR1 and CDR2 (germline): SGHDT, YYEEEE. Trimming removed 2 bases at V and 9 bases at J, with 6 bases between. This CDR3 region has 11 residues. CDR3 in DNA: TGTGCCAGCAGCTTAGAGGCTGAGCAGTTCTTC. Protein: CASSLEAEQFF.

J is TRBJ1-5 and V is TRBV5-5; D might be TRBD1 (5 bases). The V end lost 4 bases, the J end lost 0 bases, and 11 bases lay between the germline ends. This CDR3 comprises 15 residues. Germline V CDR1 and CDR2: SGHKS, YYEKEE (reference sequence). The CDR3 DNA reads as TGTGCCAGCAGCCCGACAGATTATAGCAATCAGCCCCAGCATTTT. Translation: CASSPTDYSNQPQHF.

The gene calls are TRBV30 and TRBJ2-2, with 7 bases identical to TRBD2. The CDR3 is made up of 15 amino acids. The V gene's germline CDR1 is GTSNPN and CDR2 SVGIG (reference sequence). The junction had 4 bases not matched to a gene; V was cut back by 0 bases and J by 3 bases. CDR3 bases: TGTGCCTGGAGTGTATTTGGGAGGGACACCGGGGAGCTGTTTTTT. Amino acids: CAWSVFGRDTGELFF.

The V and J genes are TRBV19 and TRBJ2-3; no reliable D call. The CDR3 covers 14 residues. The V and J ends lost 4 bases and 4 bases respectively, with 12 bases between them. In germline, CDR1 is LNHDA, CDR2 SQIVND (reference sequence). The CDR3 loop is CASSTEAMADTQYF. The CDR3 nucleotides are TGTGCCAGTAGTACCGAGGCGATGGCAGATACGCAGTATTTT.

The V call is TRBV6-6, the J call TRBJ1-3, with D perhaps matching TRBD1 (6 bases). Germline assignment: CDR1 MNHNY and CDR2 SVGAGI (reference sequence). The length of the CDR3 is 16 residues. V lost 4 bases, J lost 0 bases, and 13 bases lay in between. The CDR3 loop reads CASSLDRARSGNTIYF. As DNA, the CDR3 is TGTGCCAGCAGTTTGGACAGAGCGCGCTCTGGAAACACCATATATTTT.

J is TRBJ1-2 and V is TRBV30, with D perhaps matching TRBD1 (5 bases). V was trimmed by 0 bases and J by 5 bases, leaving 16 bases between them. CDR1 and CDR2 (germline): GTSNPN, SVGIG (reference sequence). The CDR3 runs 15 residues. CDR3: CAWSVQGSTLYGYTF. The CDR3 nucleotides read TGTGCCTGGAGTGTCCAGGGATCGACCCTTTATGGCTACACCTTC.

This chain links TRBV2 with TRBJ2-7; perhaps TRBD1 as D (5 bases). Germline V gene sequence: CDR1 SNHLY, CDR2 FYNNEI. The CDR3 totals 13 residues. Trimming cost V 2 bases and J 6 bases, with 11 bases left between them. The CDR3 DNA reads as TGTGCCAGCAGTGAAAATCGGCAGGGCGAGCAGTACTTC. Translated, it gives CASSENRQGEQYF.

The J gene is TRBJ1-6, the V gene TRBV18, with TRBD1 matching 7 bases. CDR3 length: 16 amino acids. CDR1 KGHSH and CDR2 LQKENI come from the germline V gene. V lost 0 bases, J lost 10 bases, and 9 bases stayed unmatched. The CDR3 reads CASSPPEGPGGSPLHF. DNA for the CDR3: TGTGCCAGCTCACCACCGGAAGGCCCAGGGGGATCACCCCTCCACTTT.

By its share, this clone is medium-sized. The gene calls are TRBV5-6 and TRBJ2-7; D is uncertain. Trimming removed 2 bases at V and 4 bases at J, with 4 bases between. The CDR3 extends over 11 amino acids. The germline gives CDR1 SGHDT, CDR2 YYEEEE. CDR3 DNA: TGTGCCAGCAGCTTTAAATACGAGCAGTACTTC. Protein: CASSFKYEQYF.

This clone has only a few counts. This chain joins TRBV11-2 and TRBJ2-3; 13 nucleotides line up with TRBD2. Germline values: CDR1 SGHAT, CDR2 FQNNGV. The CDR3 extends over 17 amino acids. Trimming cost V 4 bases and J 3 bases; bases outside gene matches: 7. CDR3 sequence reads: CASSSRLAGGSTDTQYF. CDR3 nucleotides: TGTGCCAGCAGCTCGAGACTAGCGGGAGGTAGTACAGATACGCAGTATTTT. The complete variable domain, with remaining parts taken from reference TRBV11-2 and TRBJ2-3, reads EAGVAQSPRYKIIEKRQSVAFWCNPISGHATLYWYQQILGQGPKLLIQFQNNGVVDDSQLPKDRFSAERLKGVDSTLKIQPAKLEDSAVYLCASSSRLAGGSTDTQYFGPGTRLTVL.